These T cell receptor beta chains were read from a single sample in a study of Ad26.COV2.S vaccination and SARS-CoV-2 variants. Only in-frame clones appear in the TCRdb table, and some are missing; sequencing was by immunoSEQ multiplex PCR. The sample consists of about 400,000 clones, about 88% of them appearing once. The specimen was peripheral blood, collected in a trial of Ad26.COV2.S vaccine versus placebo. Receptor source: a person between 18 and 59 years old who received the Ad26.COV2.S COVID-19 vaccine or a placebo. CDR3s include the opening cysteine and the closing phenylalanine or tryptophan. Fields, in order: V gene, clone size, D gene, J gene, CDR3 DNA, CDR3 protein. D genes are given only for firm matches. Rows give clone size only sometimes, using once, few, many, or a class for an expanded clone.

TRBV10-3	once	.	TRBJ1-1	TGTGCCATCAGTGCGGACCTGGACACTGAAGCTTTCTTT	CAISADLDTEAFF
TRBV5-1	once	TRBD1	TRBJ1-1	TGCGCCAGCAGCTTGGAACAGGGGGCTGAAGCTTTCTTT	CASSLEQGAEAFF
TRBV5-1	.	TRBD2	TRBJ2-7	TGCGCCAGCAGCGACACTAGCGGGGTCTCCTACGAGCAGTACTTC	CASSDTSGVSYEQYF
TRBV11-1	.	.	TRBJ2-1	TGTGCCAGCAGCGGCCCCAGTTTCAATGAGCAGTTCTTC	CASSGPSFNEQFF
TRBV13	.	TRBD2	TRBJ2-3	TGTGCCAGCAGCTTAGAACCCCTGACTAGCGGAACCACAGATACGCAGTATTTT	CASSLEPLTSGTTDTQYF
TRBV7-9	.	.	TRBJ2-1	TGTGCCAGCAGCTTTTGGGGAGGGGGCTCCTACAATGAGCAGTTCTTC	CASSFWGGGSYNEQFF
TRBV27	.	.	TRBJ2-2	TGTGCCAGCAAGGAGAGGGGGACTTACCCGACCGGGGAGCTGTTTTTT	CASKERGTYPTGELFF
TRBV7-9	.	.	TRBJ1-1	TGTGCCAGCAGCTTAGAGGGGCTGAAGACTGAAGCTTTCTTT	CASSLEGLKTEAFF
TRBV6-5	.	.	TRBJ1-4	TGTGCCAGCAGTTACTTGGGGGCATCTAATGAAAAACTGTTTTTT	CASSYLGASNEKLFF
TRBV6-5	.	TRBD1	TRBJ1-6	TGTGCCAGCAGAACAGGGGGGAATTCACCCCTCCACTTT	CASRTGGNSPLHF
TRBV4-1	.	.	TRBJ1-1	TGCGCCAGCAGCCAAGTGGACTCCTTCGGCAGGGTCAACACTGAAGCTTTCTTT	CASSQVDSFGRVNTEAFF
TRBV5-4	.	.	TRBJ1-1	TGTGCCAGCAGCTTGGATGGCGGGTTGAGAGCTTTCTTT	CASSLDGGLRAFF
TRBV13	.	TRBD1	TRBJ2-1	TGTGCCAGCAGCCCCTGGACAGGGATTGGAGGGAATGAGCAGTTCTTC	CASSPWTGIGGNEQFF
TRBV12-3/TRBV12-4	.	TRBD1	TRBJ2-7	TGTGCCAGCAGTTTTACAGGGGTGGGGGAGCAGTACTTC	CASSFTGVGEQYF
TRBV6-5	once	.	TRBJ2-7	TGTGCCAGCAGTTACTCGTCTTGGGGATACGAGCAGTACTTC	CASSYSSWGYEQYF
TRBV10-2	once	.	TRBJ2-7	TGCGCCAGCAGTGGTAGTCTTTCCTACGAGCAGTACTTC	CASSGSLSYEQYF
TRBV11-2	.	.	TRBJ1-3	TGTGCCAGCAGCTTTAACAGGCAATACTCTGGAAACACCATATATTTT	CASSFNRQYSGNTIYF
TRBV10-3	.	.	TRBJ1-6	TGTGCCATCTCACCTCAGACGGGGGGTAATTCACCCCTCCACTTT	CAISPQTGGNSPLHF
TRBV7-9	.	.	TRBJ2-7	TGTGCCAGCAGCTTAGCGGGGGAGTCCTACGAGCAGTACTTC	CASSLAGESYEQYF
TRBV13	.	.	TRBJ1-1	TGTGCCAGCAGCAAAGAAAACACTGAAGCTTTCTTT	CASSKENTEAFF
TRBV18	.	.	TRBJ2-7	TGTGCCAGCTCACCAACAGGCCAGCCCTACGAGCAGTACTTC	CASSPTGQPYEQYF
TRBV29-1	.	.	TRBJ2-2	TGCAGCGTCCTCAGGGGGGTCGGGGAGCTGTTTTTT	CSVLRGVGELFF
TRBV4-3	.	TRBD1	TRBJ1-2	TGCGCCAGCAGCCAAGCAGGGGGGAACTATGGCTACACCTTC	CASSQAGGNYGYTF
TRBV7-2	.	.	TRBJ1-2	TGTGCCAGCAGCTTTAACGGACCCCTAGAGAACTATGGCTACACCTTC	CASSFNGPLENYGYTF
TRBV9	.	.	TRBJ1-2	TGTGCCAGCAGCTTTAATTCGGGTAACTATGGCTACACCTTC	CASSFNSGNYGYTF
TRBV7-2	.	.	TRBJ2-3	TGTGCCAGCAGCTTAGGGGATTTGACAGATACGCAGTATTTT	CASSLGDLTDTQYF